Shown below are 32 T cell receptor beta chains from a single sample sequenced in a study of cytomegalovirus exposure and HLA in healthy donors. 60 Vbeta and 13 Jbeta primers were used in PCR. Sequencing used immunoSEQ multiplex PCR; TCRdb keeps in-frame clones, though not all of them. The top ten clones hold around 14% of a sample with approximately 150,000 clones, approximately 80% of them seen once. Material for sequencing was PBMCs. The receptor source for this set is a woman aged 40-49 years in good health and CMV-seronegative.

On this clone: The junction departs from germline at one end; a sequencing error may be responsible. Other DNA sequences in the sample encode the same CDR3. The CDR3 nucleotides read TGCGCCAGCAGCCTATACAGGGGGAGAACTGAAGCTTTCTTT. It specifies CASSLYRGRTEAFF. The chain employs TRBV14 and TRBJ1-1, with 8 bases matching TRBD1. Germline CDR1 reads SGHDN; CDR2 reads FVKESK. The CDR3 runs to 14 residues.

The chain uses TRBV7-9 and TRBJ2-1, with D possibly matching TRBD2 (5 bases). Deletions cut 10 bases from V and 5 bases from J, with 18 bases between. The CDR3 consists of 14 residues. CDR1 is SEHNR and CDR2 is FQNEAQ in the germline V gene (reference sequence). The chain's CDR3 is CATLRGGTNNEQFF. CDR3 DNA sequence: TGTGCCACCCTTCGGGGTGGCACGAACAATGAGCAGTTCTTC. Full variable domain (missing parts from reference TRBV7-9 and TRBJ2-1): DTGVSQNPRHKITKRGQNVTFRCDPISEHNRLYWYRQTLGQGPEFLTYFQNEAQLEKSRLLSDRFSAERPKGSFSTLEIQRTEQGDSAMYLCATLRGGTNNEQFFGPGTRLTVL.

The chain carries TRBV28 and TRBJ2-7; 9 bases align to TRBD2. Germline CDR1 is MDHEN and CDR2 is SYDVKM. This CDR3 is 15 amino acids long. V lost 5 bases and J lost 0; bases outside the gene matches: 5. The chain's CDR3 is CASSLSGGPSYEQYF. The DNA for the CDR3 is TGTGCCAGCAGTCTGAGCGGGGGGCCCTCCTACGAGCAGTACTTC.

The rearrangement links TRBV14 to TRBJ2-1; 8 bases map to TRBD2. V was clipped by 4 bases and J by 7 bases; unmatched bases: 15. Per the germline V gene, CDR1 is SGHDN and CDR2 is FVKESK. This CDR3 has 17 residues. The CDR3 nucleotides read TGTGCCAGCAGCCCCTGGATGGGAGCGGGGGTGAGGAATGAGCAGTTCTTC. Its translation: CASSPWMGAGVRNEQFF.

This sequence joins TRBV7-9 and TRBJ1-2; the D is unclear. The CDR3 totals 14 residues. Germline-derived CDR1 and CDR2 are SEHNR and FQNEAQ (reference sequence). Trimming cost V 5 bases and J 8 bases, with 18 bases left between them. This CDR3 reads CASSPLGEYGGYTF. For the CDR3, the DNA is TGTGCCAGCAGCCCCCTCGGGGAGTATGGGGGCTACACCTTC.

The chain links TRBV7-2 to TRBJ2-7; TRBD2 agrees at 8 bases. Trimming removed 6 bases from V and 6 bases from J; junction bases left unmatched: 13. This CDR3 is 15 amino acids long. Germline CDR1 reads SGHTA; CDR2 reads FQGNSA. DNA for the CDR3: TGTGCCAGCAGTCGCCGGGCGGGGGGTCTCTTCGAGCAGTACTTC. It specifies CASSRRAGGLFEQYF.

The CDR3, as DNA: TGTGCCAGCATCAACAGCAGAGCGGGAACCTACGAGCAGTACTTC. Its protein is CASINSRAGTYEQYF. The J gene is TRBJ2-5, the V gene TRBV2; TRBD2 matches at 7 bases. Judging by the DNA end, TRBJ2-7 fits better; the J call may be wrong. The CDR3 has 15 residues. Germline lookup yields CDR1 SNHLY and CDR2 FYNNEI.

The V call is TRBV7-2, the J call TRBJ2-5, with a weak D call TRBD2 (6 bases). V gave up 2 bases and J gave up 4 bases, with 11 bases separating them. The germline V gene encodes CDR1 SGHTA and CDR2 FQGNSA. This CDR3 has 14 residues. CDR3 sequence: CASSLRGYGETQYF. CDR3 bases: TGTGCCAGCAGCTTACGGGGGTATGGAGAGACCCAGTACTTC.

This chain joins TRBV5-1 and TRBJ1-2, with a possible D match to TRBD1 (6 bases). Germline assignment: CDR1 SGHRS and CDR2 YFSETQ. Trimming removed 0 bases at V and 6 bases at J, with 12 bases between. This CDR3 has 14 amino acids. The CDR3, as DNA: TGCGCCAGCAGCTTGGCCGGGGGGGGCGATGGCTACACCTTC. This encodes CASSLAGGGDGYTF.

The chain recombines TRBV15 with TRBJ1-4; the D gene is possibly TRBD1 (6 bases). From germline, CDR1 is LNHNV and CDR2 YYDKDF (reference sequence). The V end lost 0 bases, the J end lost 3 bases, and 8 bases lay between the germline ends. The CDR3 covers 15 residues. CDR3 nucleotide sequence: TGTGCCACCAGCAGAGACAGGGGATCTAATGAAAAACTGTTTTTT. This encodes CATSRDRGSNEKLFF.

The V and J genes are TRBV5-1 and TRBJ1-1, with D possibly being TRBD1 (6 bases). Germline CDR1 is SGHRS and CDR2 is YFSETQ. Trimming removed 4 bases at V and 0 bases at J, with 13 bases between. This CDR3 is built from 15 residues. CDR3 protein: CASSPSWGLNTEAFF. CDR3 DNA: TGCGCCAGCAGCCCTTCCTGGGGGCTGAACACTGAAGCTTTCTTT.

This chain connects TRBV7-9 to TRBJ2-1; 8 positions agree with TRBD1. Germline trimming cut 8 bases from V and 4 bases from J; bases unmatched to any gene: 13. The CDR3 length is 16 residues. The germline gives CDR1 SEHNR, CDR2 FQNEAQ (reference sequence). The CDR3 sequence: CASGEYRGITYNEQFF. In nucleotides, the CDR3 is TGTGCCAGCGGCGAGTACAGGGGGATTACTTACAATGAGCAGTTCTTC. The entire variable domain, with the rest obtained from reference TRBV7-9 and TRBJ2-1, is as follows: DTGVSQNPRHKITKRGQNVTFRCDPISEHNRLYWYRQTLGQGPEFLTYFQNEAQLEKSRLLSDRFSAERPKGSFSTLEIQRTEQGDSAMYLCASGEYRGITYNEQFFGPGTRLTVL.

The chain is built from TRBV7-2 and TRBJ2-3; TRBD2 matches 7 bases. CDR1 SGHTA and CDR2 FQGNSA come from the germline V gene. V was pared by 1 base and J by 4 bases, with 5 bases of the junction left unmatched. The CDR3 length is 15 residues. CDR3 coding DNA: TGTGCCAGCAGCTTAGGGACTAGTAAATCAGATACGCAGTATTTT. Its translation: CASSLGTSKSDTQYF.

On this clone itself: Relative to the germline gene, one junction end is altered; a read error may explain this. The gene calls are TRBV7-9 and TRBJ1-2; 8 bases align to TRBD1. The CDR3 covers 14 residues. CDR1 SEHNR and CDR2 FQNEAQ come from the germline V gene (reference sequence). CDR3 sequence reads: CSSSEPDRAGGYTF. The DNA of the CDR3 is TGTTCCAGCAGTGAACCGGACAGGGCGGGGGGCTACACCTTC.

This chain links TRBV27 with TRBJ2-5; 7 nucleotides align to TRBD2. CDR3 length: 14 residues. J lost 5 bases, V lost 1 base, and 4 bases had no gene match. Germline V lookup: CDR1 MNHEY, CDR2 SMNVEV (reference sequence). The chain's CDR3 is CASSLYREEETQYF. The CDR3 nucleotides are TGTGCCAGCAGTTTATATCGGGAGGAGGAGACCCAGTACTTC.

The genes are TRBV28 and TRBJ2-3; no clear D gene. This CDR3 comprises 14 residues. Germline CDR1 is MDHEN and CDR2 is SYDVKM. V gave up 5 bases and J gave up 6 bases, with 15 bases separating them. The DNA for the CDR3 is TGTGCCAGCAGTCGGAGCGCGTTCTTTGATACGCAGTATTTT. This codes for CASSRSAFFDTQYF.

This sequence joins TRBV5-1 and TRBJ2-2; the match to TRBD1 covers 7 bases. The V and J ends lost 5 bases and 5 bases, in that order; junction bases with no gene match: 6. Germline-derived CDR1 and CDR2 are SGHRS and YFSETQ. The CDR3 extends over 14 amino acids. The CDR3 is CASRGRGQTGELFF. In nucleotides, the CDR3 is TGCGCCAGCAGGGGAAGGGGGCAGACCGGGGAGCTGTTTTTT.

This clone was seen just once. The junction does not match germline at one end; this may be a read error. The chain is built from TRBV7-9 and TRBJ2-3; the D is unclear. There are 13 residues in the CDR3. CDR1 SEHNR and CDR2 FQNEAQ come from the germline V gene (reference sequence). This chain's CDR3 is CSSSLAGTDTQYF. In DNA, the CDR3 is TGTTCCAGCAGCTTGGCTGGTACAGATACGCAGTATTTT.

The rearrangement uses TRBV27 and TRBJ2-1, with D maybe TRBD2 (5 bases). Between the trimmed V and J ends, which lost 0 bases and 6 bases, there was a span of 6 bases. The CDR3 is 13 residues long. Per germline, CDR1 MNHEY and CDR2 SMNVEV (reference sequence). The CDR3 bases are TGTGCCAGCAGTTTATCTAGCGCCAATGAGCAGTTCTTC. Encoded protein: CASSLSSANEQFF.

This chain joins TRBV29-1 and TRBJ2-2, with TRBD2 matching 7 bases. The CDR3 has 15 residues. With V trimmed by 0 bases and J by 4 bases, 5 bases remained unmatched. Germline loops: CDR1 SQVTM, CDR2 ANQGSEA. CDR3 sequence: CSVEDRGGSTGELFF. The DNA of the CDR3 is TGCAGCGTTGAAGATCGCGGGGGTAGCACCGGGGAGCTGTTTTTT.

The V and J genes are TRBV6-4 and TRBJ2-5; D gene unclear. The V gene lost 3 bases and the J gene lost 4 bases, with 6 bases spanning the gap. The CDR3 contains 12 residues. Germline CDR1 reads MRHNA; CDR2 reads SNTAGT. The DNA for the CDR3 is TGTGCCAGCAGTGATCGCGTAGAGACCCAGTACTTC. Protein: CASSDRVETQYF.

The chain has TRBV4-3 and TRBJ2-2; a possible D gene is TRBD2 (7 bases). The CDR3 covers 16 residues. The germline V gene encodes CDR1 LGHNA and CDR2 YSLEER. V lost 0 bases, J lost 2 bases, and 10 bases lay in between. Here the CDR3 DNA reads TGCGCCAGCAGCCAAGATCCGGGGGGCAACACCGGGGAGCTGTTTTTT. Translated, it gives CASSQDPGGNTGELFF.

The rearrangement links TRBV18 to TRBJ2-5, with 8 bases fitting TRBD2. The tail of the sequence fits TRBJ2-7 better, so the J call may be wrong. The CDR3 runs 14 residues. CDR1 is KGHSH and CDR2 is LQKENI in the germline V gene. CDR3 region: CASSTSDLTYEQYF. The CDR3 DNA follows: TGTGCCAGCTCGACTAGCGATTTAACCTACGAGCAGTACTTC.

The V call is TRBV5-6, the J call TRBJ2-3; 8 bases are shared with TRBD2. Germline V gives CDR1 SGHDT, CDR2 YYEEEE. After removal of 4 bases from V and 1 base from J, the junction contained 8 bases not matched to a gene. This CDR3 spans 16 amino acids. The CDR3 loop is CASSLIGSGGTDTQYF. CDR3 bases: TGTGCCAGCAGCCTTATTGGTAGCGGGGGCACAGATACGCAGTATTTT.

CDR3: CASSYGARRMNTEAFF. The CDR3 region has the DNA TGTGCCAGCAGTTACGGGGCCAGAAGAATGAACACTGAAGCTTTCTTT. The rearrangement uses TRBV6-6 and TRBJ1-1; a weak D match, TRBD1 (5 bases). The CDR3 spans 16 residues. Germline V gene lookup returns CDR1 MNHNY and CDR2 SVGAGI (reference sequence). V was trimmed by 2 bases and J by 0 bases, leaving 13 bases between them.

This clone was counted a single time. In DNA form, the CDR3 reads TGTGCCAGCAGCGCACAGGGGGGCACAGATACGCAGTATTTT. Translated, it gives CASSAQGGTDTQYF. The gene calls are TRBV11-1 and TRBJ2-3, with TRBD1 identical over 8 bases. Trimming cost V 5 bases and J 1 base; bases outside gene matches: 2. Per germline, CDR1 SGHAT and CDR2 FQDESV (reference sequence). The CDR3 contains 14 residues.

The CDR3 coding sequence is TGTGCCAGTCGGCGGACAGGGGCCCACGAGCAGTACTTC. It yields the protein CASRRTGAHEQYF. The chain links TRBV19 to TRBJ2-7; TRBD1 matches 9 bases. The germline CDR1 and CDR2 sequences are LNHDA and SQIVND (reference sequence). The CDR3 contains 13 residues. The V segment lost 8 bases and the J segment 5 bases; nucleotides outside the gene matches: 7.

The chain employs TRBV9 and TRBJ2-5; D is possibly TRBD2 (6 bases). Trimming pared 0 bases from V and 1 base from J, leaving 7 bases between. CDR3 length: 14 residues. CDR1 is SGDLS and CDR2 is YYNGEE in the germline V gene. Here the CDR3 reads CASSVAGVQETQYF. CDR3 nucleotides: TGTGCCAGCAGCGTAGCGGGAGTCCAAGAGACCCAGTACTTC.

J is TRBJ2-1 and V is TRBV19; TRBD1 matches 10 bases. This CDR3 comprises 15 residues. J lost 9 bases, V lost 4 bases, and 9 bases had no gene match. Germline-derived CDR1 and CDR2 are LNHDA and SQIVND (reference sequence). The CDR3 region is CASSTTGTGASEQFF. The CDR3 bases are TGTGCCAGTAGTACCACCGGGACAGGGGCCAGTGAGCAGTTCTTC.

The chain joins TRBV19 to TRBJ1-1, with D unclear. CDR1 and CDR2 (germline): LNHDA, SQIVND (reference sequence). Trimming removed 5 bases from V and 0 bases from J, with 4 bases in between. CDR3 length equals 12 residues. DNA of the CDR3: TGTGCCAGTAGTGAGATGAACACTGAAGCTTTCTTT. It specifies CASSEMNTEAFF.

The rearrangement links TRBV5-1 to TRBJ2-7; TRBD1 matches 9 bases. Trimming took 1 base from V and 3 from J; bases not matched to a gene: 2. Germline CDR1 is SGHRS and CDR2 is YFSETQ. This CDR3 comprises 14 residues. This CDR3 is CASSLRTGVYEQYF. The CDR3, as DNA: TGCGCCAGCAGCTTGAGGACAGGGGTCTACGAGCAGTACTTC. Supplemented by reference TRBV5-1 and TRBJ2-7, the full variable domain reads KAGVTQTPRYLIKTRGQQVTLSCSPISGHRSVSWYQQTPGQGLQFLFEYFSETQRNKGNFPGRFSGRQFSNSRSEMNVSTLELGDSALYLCASSLRTGVYEQYFGPGTRLTVT.

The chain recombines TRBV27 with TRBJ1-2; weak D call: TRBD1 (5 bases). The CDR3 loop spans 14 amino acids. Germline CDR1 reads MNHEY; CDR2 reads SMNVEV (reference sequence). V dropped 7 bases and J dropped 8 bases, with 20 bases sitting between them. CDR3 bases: TGTGCCAGCACCTCCGGAGCGGGGGTACAGGGCTACACCTTC. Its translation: CASTSGAGVQGYTF.